This TCR beta chain comes out of a study of Graves' ophthalmopathy and Graves' hyperthyroidism. Study in general: Peripheral blood was gathered at first diagnosis, ahead of any treatment whatsoever.

Findings of the study overall: In separating ophthalmopathy from stable hyperthyroidism, a 13-signature model achieved roughly 90% sensitivity and 81.08% specificity.

On this clonotype itself: Its target is not known.

For repertoire sequencing, the TCR beta CDR3 regions were amplified from RNA transcripts. First-round RT-PCR with HTBI primers preceded a second-round multiplex PCR. TCRdb analysed the multiplex PCR reads with MiXCR anew, one entry per CDR3 protein. This table has about 740,000 distinct CDR3 sequences, around 40% appearing once. V lost 2 bases and J lost 5, with 18 bases in between. The CDR3 is made up of 16 amino acids. The germline V gene encodes CDR1 ENHRY and CDR2 SYGVKD. Ophthalmopathic donors had moderate-to-severe activity, CAS ≥3 and NOSPECS ≥4, with disease that had lasted under 3 months. The PBMC fraction was derived from around 10 ml of fresh peripheral blood.

Specimen: peripheral blood. The clonotype comes from an adult man with Graves' ophthalmopathy. This chain joins TRBV10-3 and TRBJ2-5; D is tentatively TRBD1 or TRBD2 (6 bases each). DNA of the CDR3: TGTGCCATCAGTGAGGGGGGGCGAAGCGGTGCCGAGACCCAGTACTTC. Protein product: CAISEGGRSGAETQYF.